These 13 T cell receptor beta chains came from one sample sequenced in a study of blood T cell repertoires in COVID-19. Measured with immunoSEQ multiplex PCR; TCRdb has only the in-frame clones, and not every one. The sample carries 200,000 to 250,000 clones, around 83% recorded once. Sequenced material: peripheral blood. These receptors all stem from a woman aged 50 to 65 with COVID-19, enrolled during active disease.

The V gene is TRBV11-3, the J gene TRBJ2-1; 11 nucleotides agree with TRBD2. Germline V gives CDR1 SGHNT, CDR2 YENEEA. The CDR3 is made up of 16 amino acids. V lost 5 bases, J lost 5 bases, and 8 bases stayed unmatched. DNA of the CDR3: TGTGCCAGCAGCCCTAGGGAGACTAGCGGGAACAATGAGCAGTTCTTC. Translated, it gives CASSPRETSGNNEQFF.

The chain couples TRBV29-1 to TRBJ1-3; 7 nucleotides line up with TRBD1. The CDR3 length is 14 residues. Germline V gene sequence: CDR1 SQVTM, CDR2 ANQGSEA. The J segment lost 4 bases and the V segment lost 5 bases, leaving 8 bases of the junction unmatched. As DNA, the CDR3 is TGCAGCGTTAGGGACAGAGGGTTCGGAAACACCATATATTTT. It yields the protein CSVRDRGFGNTIYF.

This chain joins TRBV29-1 and TRBJ2-5, with TRBD1 as a possible D gene (5 bases). The CDR3 is 12 amino acids. V dropped 3 bases and J dropped 1 base, with 6 bases sitting between them. CDR1 SQVTM and CDR2 ANQGSEA come from the germline V gene. The CDR3 sequence is CSVDRVQETQYF. The CDR3 DNA reads TGCAGCGTTGACAGGGTCCAAGAGACCCAGTACTTC.

The V and J genes are TRBV12-5 and TRBJ2-7; D gene unclear. The CDR3 is made up of 13 amino acids. Per germline, CDR1 LGHNT and CDR2 FRNRAP. V shed 0 bases and J shed 6 bases, with 9 bases lying between them. The CDR3 loop reads CASGLVPGFEQYV. The CDR3 bases are TGTGCTAGTGGTTTGGTACCAGGTTTCGAGCAGTACGTC.

V usage is TRBV3-1 (or the pseudogene TRBV3-2) and J usage is TRBJ1-5; D gene unclear. V was trimmed by 4 bases and J by 7 bases, leaving 11 bases between them. CDR3 length equals 13 residues. CDR1 is LGHDT, CDR2 YNNKEL, per germline (reference sequence). The CDR3 DNA follows: TGTGCCAGCAGCCGCCCCGAACGGCAGCCCCAGCATTTT. This sequence encodes CASSRPERQPQHF.

This clone was found a few times. The chain combines TRBV19 with TRBJ1-2, with D possibly TRBD1 on 6 matching bases. V lost 3 bases, J lost 0 bases, and 8 bases lay in between. The CDR3 runs to 14 residues. CDR1 is LNHDA, CDR2 SQIVND, per germline (reference sequence). DNA of the CDR3: TGTGCCAGTAGTATGCAGGGGACTAACTATGGCTACACCTTC. This gives the protein CASSMQGTNYGYTF.

The table lists this clone with many counts. The V gene is TRBV6-4, the J gene TRBJ2-3; possibly TRBD1 for D (7 bases). CDR3 length: 17 residues. The germline CDR1 and CDR2 sequences are MRHNA and SNTAGT. V lost 2 bases to trimming and J lost 4 bases, with 19 bases between them. The DNA for the CDR3 is TGTGCCAGCAGTGACGTCGCAGGGGGGAGCGGACCAGATACGCAGTATTTT. The encoded protein is CASSDVAGGSGPDTQYF.

V usage is TRBV6-1 and J usage is TRBJ2-7, with TRBD1 matching over 9 bases. The CDR3 is 13 residues long. V lost 2 bases and J lost 12; bases outside the gene matches: 8. Germline V gives CDR1 MNHNS, CDR2 SASEGT. CDR3 sequence (DNA): TGTGCCAGCAGTGAAACTCCCGGGACAGGGATGTACGTC. Translating it yields CASSETPGTGMYV.

The V and J genes are TRBV5-1 and TRBJ1-1; 10 nucleotides agree with TRBD1. Germline V gene lookup returns CDR1 SGHRS and CDR2 YFSETQ. CDR3 length equals 16 residues. V lost 4 bases and J lost 0; bases outside the gene matches: 6. CDR3 nucleotide sequence: TGCGCCAGCAGCGTGACGGGACAGGGGATGAACACTGAAGCTTTCTTT. Amino acid sequence: CASSVTGQGMNTEAFF.

The chain is built from TRBV2 and TRBJ2-1; 9 bases agree with TRBD2. Losses at the gene ends were 4 bases for V and 5 bases for J; bases not matched to a gene: 12. Germline lookup yields CDR1 SNHLY and CDR2 FYNNEI. The CDR3 runs 17 residues. DNA of the CDR3: TGTGCCAGCAGTGGCCTAGTAGCGGGGGCCCTGAACAATGAGCAGTTCTTC. Translated: CASSGLVAGALNNEQFF.

The chain uses TRBV25-1 and TRBJ2-7; 7 nucleotides align to TRBD1. V was clipped by 6 bases and J by 2 bases; unmatched bases: 7. The CDR3 loop spans 14 amino acids. Germline V gene sequence: CDR1 MGHDK, CDR2 SYGVNS. CDR3 nucleotides: TGTGCCAGCAGCAGGACAGGCGGAACCTACGAGCAGTACTTC. Protein sequence: CASSRTGGTYEQYF.

The rearrangement joins TRBV19 to TRBJ1-2; D may be TRBD1 (6 bases). CDR1 and CDR2 (germline): LNHDA, SQIVND (reference sequence). CDR3 length: 17 residues. Trimming left V 4 bases short and J 3 bases short, with 21 bases between. DNA for the CDR3: TGTGCCAGTAGTAAAATTCTACAGGGTAGTTTCGACTATGGCTACACCTTC. Its protein is CASSKILQGSFDYGYTF.

The chain uses TRBV19 and TRBJ2-1; TRBD1 might be the D (5 bases). This CDR3 region has 13 residues. V dropped 3 bases and J dropped 10 bases, with 13 bases sitting between them. In germline, CDR1 is LNHDA, CDR2 SQIVND (reference sequence). CDR3 sequence reads: CASSIGAEWEQFF. The CDR3 DNA reads as TGTGCCAGTAGTATTGGGGCGGAGTGGGAGCAGTTCTTC. The variable domain in full, completed from reference TRBV19 and TRBJ2-1, reads DGGITQSPKYLFRKEGQNVTLSCEQNLNHDAMYWYRQDPGQGLRLIYYSQIVNDFQKGDIAEGYSVSREKKESFPLTVTSAQKNPTAFYLCASSIGAEWEQFFGPGTRLTVL.